Listed here are 29 T cell receptor beta chains from one sample, sequenced in a study of cytomegalovirus exposure and HLA in healthy donors. PCR primers comprised 60 Vbeta and 13 Jbeta primers. Produced via immunoSEQ multiplex PCR; TCRdb's table is partial and in-frame only. The sample holds 90,000 to 110,000 clones; over 70% are singletons and the top ten take approximately 1.2%. The specimen sequenced was PBMCs. These receptors all stem from a man aged 35-49 years in good health and CMV-seronegative.

The gene calls are TRBV10-1 and TRBJ2-5; no reliable D call. V lost 5 bases to trimming and J lost 0 bases, with 4 bases between them. Per germline, CDR1 WNHNN and CDR2 SYGVQD (reference sequence). The CDR3 covers 12 residues. CDR3 coding DNA: TGCGCCAGCAGTCCGTACCAAGAGACCCAGTACTTC. It translates to CASSPYQETQYF.

J is TRBJ2-1 and V is TRBV28; TRBD1 is a possible D gene (6 bases). Trimming left V 4 bases short and J 4 bases short, with 17 bases between. The CDR3 covers 16 residues. Per germline, CDR1 MDHEN and CDR2 SYDVKM. CDR3 in DNA: TGTGCCAGCAGTTCCCCTACGGCAGGGGCGTACAATGAGCAGTTCTTC. This sequence encodes CASSSPTAGAYNEQFF.

The chain uses TRBV28 and TRBJ1-1; D is unclear. This CDR3 is built from 13 residues. Trimming shortened V by 3 bases and J by 4 bases, and 9 bases separated the two germline ends. Germline V gene lookup returns CDR1 MDHEN and CDR2 SYDVKM. The CDR3 DNA reads TGTGCCAGCAGTTTGAGGGAGAGCACTGAAGCTTTCTTT. This sequence encodes CASSLRESTEAFF.

This clone turned up a few times. V and J are TRBV7-8 and TRBJ2-7; TRBD1 matches 8 bases. V shed 5 bases and J 7 bases; nucleotides not matched to a gene: 7. CDR3 length: 13 amino acids. Germline V CDR1 and CDR2: SGHVS, FQNEAQ. For the CDR3, the DNA is TGTGCCAGCAGCATACGGGACAGGTCAGAGCAGTACTTC. This encodes CASSIRDRSEQYF. Complete variable domain (other parts from reference TRBV7-8 and TRBJ2-7): GAGVSQSPRYKVAKRGQDVALRCDPISGHVSLFWYQQALGQGPEFLTYFQNEAQLDKSGLPSDRFFAERPEGSVSTLKIQRTQQEDSAVYLCASSIRDRSEQYFGPGTRLTVT.

The V gene is TRBV5-8, the J gene TRBJ2-4, with 7 nucleotides matching TRBD2. The germline V gene has CDR1 SGHTS and CDR2 YDEGEE. This CDR3 comprises 16 residues. Trimming removed 4 bases from V and 1 base from J; junction bases left unmatched: 8. DNA of the CDR3: TGTGCCAGCAGCCCCGGGGGGAATTTGGCCAAAAACATTCAGTACTTC. Translated: CASSPGGNLAKNIQYF.

The chain carries TRBV9 and TRBJ1-6, with TRBD1 matching over 8 bases. Looked up from germline, CDR1 is SGDLS and CDR2 is YYNGEE. The CDR3 length is 15 residues. Losses at the gene ends were 4 bases for V and 7 bases for J; bases not matched to a gene: 7. This CDR3 is CASSPRTGLNSPLHF. CDR3 nucleotide sequence: TGTGCCAGCAGCCCACGGACAGGGCTGAATTCACCCCTCCACTTT.

The genes are TRBV5-6 and TRBJ2-1; 8 bases align to TRBD2. CDR1 SGHDT and CDR2 YYEEEE come from the germline V gene. V shed 2 bases, J shed 6 bases, and the junction held 13 bases outside the gene matches. The CDR3 runs 17 residues. The CDR3 nucleotides read TGTGCCAGCAGCTTAATCCTTATCACTAGCGGATTCAATGAGCAGTTCTTC. Protein sequence: CASSLILITSGFNEQFF.

The CDR3 here is CASSLSGEGTQYF. In nucleotides, the CDR3 is TGTGCCAGCAGCTTATCCGGGGAAGGTACGCAGTATTTT. The gene calls are TRBV7-3 and TRBJ2-3; possible D gene TRBD2, 5 bases. This CDR3 spans 13 amino acids. Germline V gene lookup returns CDR1 SGHTA and CDR2 FQGTGA. V was trimmed by 2 bases and J by 8 bases, leaving 11 bases between them.

A single count supports this clone. The V call is TRBV27, the J call TRBJ2-7, with TRBD2 as a possible D gene (5 bases). Trimming cost V 4 bases and J 5 bases, with 9 bases left between them. CDR3 size: 12 residues. Germline-derived CDR1 and CDR2 are MNHEY and SMNVEV (reference sequence). The CDR3 sequence: CASSSGLHEQYF. In nucleotides, the CDR3 is TGTGCCAGCAGTTCCGGACTTCACGAGCAGTACTTC.

The V call is TRBV6-5, the J call TRBJ2-1; 7 bases line up with TRBD1. V lost 5 bases, J lost 12 bases, and 13 bases stayed unmatched. The CDR3 loop spans 14 amino acids. Per the germline V gene, CDR1 is MNHEY and CDR2 is SVGAGI. CDR3 bases: TGTGCCAGCAGTCCCCCCATTGACAGGGCGTCGCAGTTCTTC. This translates into CASSPPIDRASQFF.

This chain joins TRBV30 and TRBJ2-5; no reliable D call. V lost 2 bases and J 11 bases, leaving 12 bases between the germline ends. This CDR3 is built from 11 residues. Germline V gene data show CDR1 as GTSNPN and CDR2 as SVGIG (reference sequence). CDR3 loop: CAWSRLRVQYF. In nucleotides, the CDR3 is TGTGCCTGGAGTCGTCTCCGCGTGCAGTACTTC.

This chain joins TRBV28 and TRBJ1-1, with TRBD1 matching 8 bases. The CDR3 is 13 residues long. J gave up 6 bases and V 4 bases, and 4 bases lay outside the gene matches. Germline-derived CDR1 and CDR2 are MDHEN and SYDVKM. The CDR3 nucleotides are TGTGCCAGCAGTTGGACAGGGCCGGCTGAAGCTTTCTTT. It translates to CASSWTGPAEAFF.

The chain recombines TRBV27 with TRBJ2-2; possibly TRBD2 for D (5 bases). The germline gives CDR1 MNHEY, CDR2 SMNVEV (reference sequence). The length of the CDR3 is 16 residues. V dropped 1 base and J dropped 0 bases, with 9 bases sitting between them. In nucleotides, the CDR3 is TGTGCCAGCAGTTTATTAGGAGCGGCGAACACCGGGGAGCTGTTTTTT. Translation: CASSLLGAANTGELFF.

This clone was picked up a small number of times. This chain links TRBV14 with TRBJ2-7; tentatively, D is TRBD2 (5 bases). The CDR3 is made up of 13 amino acids. The V gene lost 4 bases and the J gene lost 1 base, with 8 bases spanning the gap. The V gene's germline CDR1 is SGHDN and CDR2 FVKESK. CDR3 DNA: TGTGCCAGCAGCCCCCGCGGGTCCTACGAGCAGTACTTC. Its protein is CASSPRGSYEQYF.

This clone was observed a handful of times. V usage is TRBV9 and J usage is TRBJ1-1; D possibly corresponds to TRBD1 (6 bases). The CDR3 is 13 residues long. CDR1 and CDR2 (germline): SGDLS, YYNGEE. The V end lost 5 bases, the J end lost 4 bases, and 12 bases lay between the germline ends. CDR3 amino acids: CASRARGSTEAFF. As DNA, the CDR3 is TGTGCCAGCAGGGCTAGGGGGAGCACTGAAGCTTTCTTT.

V is TRBV28 and J is TRBJ2-7, with 13 bases aligning to TRBD2. CDR1 MDHEN and CDR2 SYDVKM come from the germline V gene. The trim removed 8 bases at V and 5 bases at J, leaving 3 bases unmatched. There are 13 residues in the CDR3. This CDR3 reads CASGTSGVDEQYF. DNA for the CDR3: TGTGCCAGCGGGACTAGCGGGGTAGACGAGCAGTACTTC.

The CDR3 protein is CASSQGKLGEPPQHF. CDR3 nucleotide sequence: TGTGCCAGCAGCCAAGGAAAACTTGGGGAGCCGCCCCAGCATTTT. The gene calls are TRBV16 and TRBJ1-5, with no clear D. This CDR3 has 15 amino acids. Germline CDR1 is KGHSY and CDR2 is FQNENV. Trimming shortened V by 2 bases and J by 9 bases, and 17 bases separated the two germline ends.

This clone has a handful of counts. The chain carries TRBV11-3 and TRBJ1-3, with a tentative D call TRBD1 (6 bases). The germline V and J ends were trimmed by 5 bases and 3 bases, with 14 bases remaining between them. The CDR3 is 15 residues long. Germline V gives CDR1 SGHNT, CDR2 YENEEA. DNA of the CDR3: TGTGCCAGCAGCAGGCAGACAGGAGTTGGAAACACCATATATTTT. Translated, it gives CASSRQTGVGNTIYF.

This sequence joins TRBV19 and TRBJ2-1; 9 bases align to TRBD2. Germline assignment: CDR1 LNHDA and CDR2 SQIVND (reference sequence). This CDR3 comprises 17 residues. With 4 bases clipped from V and 0 bases from J, the junction kept 7 bases outside the gene matches. The CDR3 loop is CASSSASGENSYNEQFF. In nucleotides, the CDR3 is TGTGCCAGTAGTAGCGCTAGCGGGGAAAACTCCTACAATGAGCAGTTCTTC.

The chain uses TRBV4-3 and TRBJ1-2; TRBD1 matches at 9 bases. Germline V gene data show CDR1 as LGHNA and CDR2 as YSLEER. V was pared by 6 bases and J by 4 bases, with 6 bases of the junction left unmatched. CDR3 length: 14 amino acids. CDR3 amino acids: CASREETGGYGYTF. The CDR3 DNA follows: TGCGCCAGCAGGGAGGAGACAGGGGGCTATGGCTACACCTTC.

This chain links TRBV6-4 with TRBJ1-1; D may be TRBD1 (6 bases). The CDR3 consists of 14 residues. Trimming shortened V by 3 bases and J by 4 bases, and 12 bases separated the two germline ends. CDR1 MRHNA and CDR2 SNTAGT come from the germline V gene. DNA of the CDR3: TGTGCCAGCAGTGAGCGACAGGAGTCCACTGAAGCTTTCTTT. Amino acid sequence: CASSERQESTEAFF.

The chain uses TRBV19 and TRBJ2-5, with D possibly TRBD2 on 5 matching bases. The J call may be in error: the DNA end matches TRBJ2-7 better. In germline, CDR1 is LNHDA, CDR2 SQIVND (reference sequence). The CDR3 covers 13 residues. CDR3 region: CASSIRGNYEQYF. The CDR3 region has the DNA TGTGCCAGTAGTATTCGGGGAAACTACGAGCAGTACTTC.

The chain couples TRBV30 to TRBJ2-7; D unclear. The germline V gene encodes CDR1 GTSNPN and CDR2 SVGIG (reference sequence). V lost 2 bases and J 4 bases, leaving 6 bases between the germline ends. The CDR3 length is 11 residues. The DNA of the CDR3 is TGTGCCTGGAGTTCGTCTTACGAGCAGTACTTC. It is translated as CAWSSSYEQYF.

The chain employs TRBV20-1 and TRBJ1-1; the D is unclear. Germline loops: CDR1 DFQATT, CDR2 SNEGSKA (reference sequence). With 4 bases removed from V and 6 bases from J, the gap between germline ends came to 3 bases. The CDR3 sequence is 9 residues long. CDR3 bases: TGCAGTGCTACGGCTGAAGCTTTCTTT. This sequence encodes CSATAEAFF.

The chain uses TRBV5-8 and TRBJ2-4; 7 bases are shared with TRBD2. After removal of 7 bases from V and 7 bases from J, the junction contained 17 bases not matched to a gene. CDR1 is SGHTS and CDR2 is YDEGEE in the germline V gene. The CDR3 spans 16 residues. In DNA form, the CDR3 reads TGTGCCAGCGCATTTGGGGGACTAACCGGGCGGAACATTCAGTACTTC. Protein sequence: CASAFGGLTGRNIQYF.

This chain uses TRBV10-1 with TRBJ2-3; D unclear. Germline CDR1 and CDR2: WNHNN and SYGVQD (reference sequence). The CDR3 is made up of 16 amino acids. V dropped 0 bases and J dropped 2 bases, with 12 bases sitting between them. The CDR3 DNA reads as TGCGCCAGCAGTGAGTCGGCAGGTTTCTTCACAGATACGCAGTATTTT. Amino acids: CASSESAGFFTDTQYF.

This chain links TRBV30 with TRBJ2-3, with TRBD1 matching 8 bases. The V segment lost 5 bases and the J segment 4 bases; nucleotides outside the gene matches: 11. This CDR3 region has 15 residues. The germline V gene encodes CDR1 GTSNPN and CDR2 SVGIG (reference sequence). The chain's CDR3 is CAWSHGTGSADTQYF. CDR3 nucleotides: TGTGCCTGGTCTCATGGGACAGGTTCTGCAGATACGCAGTATTTT.

The rearrangement links TRBV7-9 to TRBJ2-1; 8 bases map to TRBD2. Losses at the gene ends were 6 bases for V and 8 bases for J; bases not matched to a gene: 12. The CDR3 extends over 15 amino acids. Germline V CDR1 and CDR2: SEHNR, FQNEAQ (reference sequence). The CDR3 DNA is TGTGCCAGCAGTGTTCGGAGCGGGAGCTCCGATGAGCAGTTCTTC. Its protein is CASSVRSGSSDEQFF.

The J gene is TRBJ1-5, the V gene TRBV28; TRBD1 agrees at 9 bases. Germline trimming cut 6 bases from V and 3 bases from J; bases unmatched to any gene: 6. The CDR3 loop spans 15 amino acids. Per germline, CDR1 MDHEN and CDR2 SYDVKM. The CDR3 is CASRYRGRYNQPQHF. For the CDR3, the DNA is TGTGCCAGCAGGTACAGGGGGCGATACAATCAGCCCCAGCATTTT.